This passage covers 25 T cell receptor beta chains from one sample sequenced in a study of tumor and adjacent non-tumor tissue in lung cancer. Three rounds of nested PCR, following a modified ARM-PCR protocol, produced the TCRbeta library. TCRdb passed the multiplex PCR reads through MiXCR, listing each CDR3 protein once. The sample consists of 81,000 or so distinct CDR3 sequences, roughly 80% of them appearing once. No cell sorting was done before RNA was extracted from the tissue. Sequenced input: lung tumor tissue. These receptors were obtained from a woman between 45 and 60 years old with non-small cell lung cancer.

A note on this clonotype: An end of the junction does not agree with germline; a read error may underlie this. This chain joins TRBV4-3 and TRBJ2-1; unclear D gene. Germline CDR1 LGHNA, CDR2 YSLEER. The CDR3 sequence is 14 residues long. The CDR3 DNA is TGCGCCACCAGCCAAGCCGTTTTAGGTGGTGAGCAATTCTTC. Amino acids: CATSQAVLGGEQFF.

Comments on this clonotype: Sequence at one end of the junction differs from germline and may be a read error. The rearrangement joins TRBV28 to TRBJ1-4; perhaps TRBD1 as D (5 bases). The germline V gene has CDR1 MDHEN and CDR2 SYDVKM. The CDR3 has 14 residues. DNA of the CDR3: TGTGCCAGCACTCGACAGTTGACTAATGAAAAATTGTTTTTT. Its translation: CASTRQLTNEKLFF.

The J gene is TRBJ2-5, the V gene TRBV29-1; tentative D call: TRBD2 (6 bases). The CDR3 consists of 16 residues. CDR1 is SQVTM and CDR2 is ANQGSEA in the germline V gene. V lost 4 bases, J lost 5 bases, and 23 bases lay in between. CDR3 coding DNA: TGCAGCGTTGCCGGGGGTAGCGAGAGAGTTGAGGAGACCCAGTACTTC. This gives the protein CSVAGGSERVEETQYF. The whole variable domain, filled in from reference TRBV29-1 and TRBJ2-5, reads SAVISQKPSRDICQRGTSLTIQCQVDSQVTMMFWYRQQPGQSLTLIATANQGSEATYESGFVIDKFPISRPNLTFSTLTVSNMSPEDSSIYLCSVAGGSERVEETQYFGPGTRLLVL.

As regards this clonotype: The conserved final phenylalanine or tryptophan is absent from the CDR3, which likely points to a read error. The V call is TRBV11-2, the J call TRBJ2-7, with unresolved D. In germline, CDR1 is SGHAT, CDR2 FQNNGV. CDR3 length: 16 residues. CDR3 region: CAISSTEPGPRHEQYL. In DNA, the CDR3 is TGTGCCATCAGCTCCACAGAGCCCGGGCCGCGGCACGAGCAGTACTTG.

This clonotype was detected many times. The V gene is TRBV28, the J gene TRBJ2-3; D ambiguous. CDR1 and CDR2 (germline): MDHEN, SYDVKM. The CDR3 loop spans 13 amino acids. Trimming shortened V by 6 bases and J by 5 bases, and 12 bases separated the two germline ends. The chain's CDR3 is CASSNNIEDTQYF. The CDR3 DNA sequence: TGTGCCAGCAGCAACAACATTGAAGATACGCAGTATTTT.

The CDR3 DNA is TGTGCCAGCAGCTTAGGCGGGCGACTAGTCTATGAGCAGTACTTC. It encodes CASSLGGRLVYEQYF. The rearrangement joins TRBV7-9 to TRBJ2-7, with a weak D call TRBD2 (6 bases). CDR3 length: 15 amino acids. Germline lookup yields CDR1 SEHNR and CDR2 FQNEAQ (reference sequence). V lost 1 base and J lost 7, with 17 bases in between.

A remark on this clonotype: One end of the junction is discordant with germline, which a read error may explain. The chain recombines TRBV11-2 with TRBJ1-2; D is uncertain. This CDR3 contains 15 residues. Germline CDR1 is SGHAT and CDR2 is FQNNGV. This chain's CDR3 is CVSSLGPVLNYVYTF. In nucleotides, the CDR3 is TGTGTCAGCAGCCTCGGACCCGTCCTTAACTATGTCTACACCTTC.

V gene TRBV12-3 or TRBV12-4 combines with J gene TRBJ2-3; D is tentatively TRBD1 or TRBD2 (5 bases each). The CDR3 has 14 amino acids. Trimming took 7 bases from V and 4 from J, leaving 15 bases between them. CDR3 DNA: TGTGCCAGCAATGCCGGGGCGAGCTCAGATACGCAGTATTTT. This gives the protein CASNAGASSDTQYF.

A word on this clonotype: Its ends do not fully match the called genes, so a read error is possible. The chain joins TRBV11-2 to TRBJ2-7, with a tentative D call TRBD2 (6 bases). Germline V gene sequence: CDR1 SGHAT, CDR2 FQNNGV. The CDR3 contains 15 residues. The DNA of the CDR3 is TGTGCAAGCAGCCCTTGGGTTAGCGGTTCCTACGAGCGGTACTTC. Translation: CASSPWVSGSYERYF.

This clonotype was detected a few times. A single base separates this from a much larger clone, so it may be a read error. This rearrangement joins TRBV30 to TRBJ2-3, with no clear D. V lost 4 bases to trimming and J lost 6 bases, with 14 bases between them. This CDR3 has 13 amino acids. Germline V gives CDR1 GTSNPN, CDR2 SVGIG (reference sequence). DNA for the CDR3: TGTGCCTGGACCCGACAACCCATTGATACGCAGTATTTT. Its translation is CAWTRQPIDTQYF.

The rearrangement joins TRBV5-5 to TRBJ2-3; D call uncertain. This CDR3 is built from 15 residues. Germline V gene lookup returns CDR1 SGHKS and CDR2 YYEKEE (reference sequence). V lost 9 bases, J lost 1 base, and 18 bases lay in between. The CDR3 loop reads CATSLGLIGTDTQYF. CDR3 nucleotide sequence: TGTGCCACCAGTTTGGGGTTGATTGGCACAGATACGCAGTATTTT.

The gene calls are TRBV20-1 and TRBJ2-7; a possible D gene is TRBD2 (5 bases). The CDR3 sequence is 15 residues long. Germline loops: CDR1 DFQATT, CDR2 SNEGSKA (reference sequence). The CDR3 sequence is CTTRSIERPPYEQYF. CDR3 nucleotides: TGCACTACTAGATCAATCGAGCGACCCCCATACGAGCAGTACTTC.

This clonotype was seen many times. V gene TRBV7-8 combines with J gene TRBJ2-2; D is uncertain. The CDR3 extends over 15 amino acids. CDR1 is SGHVS, CDR2 FQNEAQ, per germline. V was clipped by 1 base and J by 2 bases, with 8 bases between them. The CDR3 spells CASSLDGFNTGELFF. CDR3 coding DNA: TGTGCCAGCAGCTTAGATGGGTTCAACACCGGGGAGCTGTTTTTT.

This clonotype was found once. At one of its ends the junction is not consistent with the germline gene, which may arise from a read error. The V call is TRBV20-1, the J call TRBJ2-1; D might be TRBD2 (6 bases). Germline CDR1 and CDR2: DFQATT and SNEGSKA (reference sequence). The CDR3 has 14 amino acids. The CDR3 protein is CSARDSGSRNDQFF. The CDR3 nucleotides read TGCAGTGCTAGAGATAGCGGAAGTCGGAATGATCAGTTCTTC.

Only a few counts were recorded for this clonotype. Its ends do not fully match the called genes, so a read error is possible. This chain links TRBV30 with TRBJ2-2; D may match TRBD1 or TRBD2 (5 bases each). The CDR3 length is 15 residues. Germline values: CDR1 GTSNPN, CDR2 SVGIG (reference sequence). CDR3: CAWRHKGENIGELFF. The CDR3 DNA reads as TGTGCCTGGAGACACAAAGGGGAGAACATCGGGGAGCTGTTTTTT.

CDR3 in DNA: TGCGCCAGCAGCCAAGATCGTTACAGGGCTAACACTAAATCTTTCTTT. Its protein product is CASSQDRYRANTKSFF. The chain has TRBV4-1 and TRBJ1-1; weak D call: TRBD1 (6 bases). Deletions cut 0 bases from V and 12 bases from J, with 23 bases between. From germline, CDR1 is MGHRA and CDR2 YSYEKL. CDR3 length: 16 residues.

A remark on this clonotype: At one boundary the junction diverges from the germline segment, which might be a read error. This chain connects TRBV20-1 to TRBJ1-1, with D maybe TRBD1 (5 bases). Germline V gene lookup returns CDR1 DFQATT and CDR2 SNEGSKA (reference sequence). The CDR3 consists of 13 residues. The CDR3 DNA sequence: TGCAATGCTCGACAGCCGTTGAACACTGAAACTTTCTTT. Residues: CNARQPLNTETFF.

This clonotype was detected only once. One end of the junction does not line up with germline, which may come from a read error. V gene TRBV12-3 or TRBV12-4 combines with J gene TRBJ1-5; a weak D match, TRBD1 (6 bases). The CDR3 totals 16 residues. Here the CDR3 DNA reads TGTGCCAGCAGTCCTATGGGAACAGGGTTATGTCAGCTCCAGCATTTT. It specifies CASSPMGTGLCQLQHF.

The chain employs TRBV6-5 and TRBJ1-1, with TRBD1 as a possible D gene (6 bases). Germline V gene data show CDR1 as MNHEY and CDR2 as SVGAGI. V was cut by 7 bases and J by 2 bases, with 17 bases left in between. The CDR3 consists of 15 residues. As DNA, the CDR3 is TGTGCCAGCATAGCAGAGGGGGGTCGAAACACTGAAGCTTTCTTT. This sequence encodes CASIAEGGRNTEAFF.

The V and J genes are TRBV6-6 and TRBJ1-4; 11 bases are shared with TRBD1. Germline lookup yields CDR1 MNHNY and CDR2 SVGAGI (reference sequence). This CDR3 has 17 amino acids. Trimming at V came to 6 bases and at J to 10 bases, leaving 16 bases not matched to a gene. The CDR3 region is CASRLHGTGGFDVKLFF. CDR3 sequence (DNA): TGTGCCAGCAGATTACATGGGACAGGGGGTTTTGATGTAAAACTGTTTTTT.

Concerning this clonotype itself: A junction boundary mismatches the germline segment, possibly from a read error. The chain carries TRBV4-1 and TRBJ2-7; a weak D match, TRBD2 (7 bases). This CDR3 region has 16 residues. Per germline, CDR1 MGHRA and CDR2 YSYEKL. CDR3: CANSQLGKGGPYEQYF. The CDR3 coding sequence is TGCGCCAACAGCCAACTAGGAAAGGGGGGGCCCTACGAGCAGTACTTC.

About this clonotype itself: The junction departs from germline at one end; a sequencing error may be responsible. This chain links TRBV4-2 with TRBJ2-5; tentatively, D is TRBD2 (6 bases). The CDR3 is made up of 15 amino acids. Germline V gene lookup returns CDR1 LGHNA and CDR2 YNFKEQ. CDR3 region: CASSQVFRREETQHF. CDR3 nucleotides: TGTGCCAGCAGCCAAGTTTTCCGCAGGGAGGAGACCCAGCACTTC.

Points on this clonotype: This is likely a read error, given that the CDR3 carries no conserved phenylalanine or tryptophan at its end. The DNA is omitted, as the CDR3 cannot be located on it reliably, and the CDR3 follows TCRdb's listing. This chain joins TRBV4-2 and TRBJ2-5; the DNA was not compared with TRBD1, the D call given in the table. Germline CDR1 reads LGHNA; CDR2 reads YNFKEQ. Counting both end residues, the CDR3 totals 15 amino acids. This CDR3 reads CANSQVYGRGETQCS.

A remark on this clonotype: Without the conserved terminal phenylalanine or tryptophan, this CDR3 likely stems from a read error. The chain is built from TRBV6-6 and TRBJ2-6, with D maybe TRBD1 (5 bases). CDR3 length equals 17 residues. Trimming stripped 2 bases from V and 16 bases from J, with 27 bases between. Germline V gives CDR1 MNHNY, CDR2 SVGAGI (reference sequence). In DNA, the CDR3 is TGTGCCAGCAGTTACCCAGGCGGACCCTCTGGGGCCAAGGTACTGACTCTC. Translation: CASSYPGGPSGAKVLTL.

The genes are TRBV28 and TRBJ2-7, with D uncertain. The V end was cut by 1 base, the J end by 4 bases, with 17 bases between. Germline V CDR1 and CDR2: MDHEN, SYDVKM. CDR3 length: 16 amino acids. The CDR3 is CASSLYQSGRSYEQYF. In DNA form, the CDR3 reads TGTGCCAGCAGTTTATATCAATCGGGCAGGTCATACGAGCAGTACTTC.